This entry lists 20 T cell receptor beta chains sequenced from one sample in a study of Tregs in tolerant kidney transplant recipients. These receptors' antigens are unknown. The method was immunoSEQ multiplex PCR; TCRdb's version includes in-frame clones alone and lacks a portion of them. This table has about 18,000 clones, roughly 58% appearing once. The sample taken for sequencing was Tregs from blood cultured with allogeneic cells. Source of these receptors: a human donor in good health.

By share of the sample, this clone is large. The V gene is TRBV14, the J gene TRBJ2-5, with a weak D call TRBD2 (6 bases). The CDR3 extends over 15 amino acids. V gave up 4 bases and J gave up 0 bases, with 12 bases separating them. Germline V lookup: CDR1 SGHDN, CDR2 FVKESK. The CDR3 reads CASSPRRDNQETQYF. In nucleotides, the CDR3 is TGTGCCAGCAGCCCTAGGAGGGATAACCAAGAGACCCAGTACTTC.

The chain is built from TRBV6-6 and TRBJ2-7; D is uncertain. V lost 6 bases and J 9 bases, leaving 18 bases between the germline ends. This CDR3 spans 13 amino acids. Germline V lookup: CDR1 MNHNY, CDR2 SVGAGI (reference sequence). CDR3 amino acids: CASSVGLTTPQYF. The CDR3 DNA sequence: TGTGCCAGCAGCGTGGGCTTAACGACCCCGCAGTACTTC.

Within the sample, this clone is medium-sized (0.01 to 0.1%). The chain combines TRBV4-3 with TRBJ1-1; 7 nucleotides align to TRBD1. CDR1 is LGHNA and CDR2 is YSLEER in the germline V gene. This CDR3 contains 15 residues. V was clipped by 5 bases and J by 0 bases; unmatched bases: 6. The CDR3 DNA follows: TGCGCCAGCAGCTTTCGACAGGGCTTGAACACTGAAGCTTTCTTT. Translation gives CASSFRQGLNTEAFF.

The rearrangement links TRBV11-2 to TRBJ2-7; maybe TRBD1 (5 bases). V lost 0 bases and J lost 2, with 11 bases in between. CDR3 size: 15 residues. Germline assignment: CDR1 SGHAT and CDR2 FQNNGV. The CDR3 sequence is CASSLDRAGPYEQYF. The CDR3 DNA is TGTGCCAGCAGCTTAGATCGAGCAGGGCCCTACGAGCAGTACTTC.

A few counts support this clone. The V and J genes are TRBV6-5 and TRBJ2-2; no firm D call. The germline V gene encodes CDR1 MNHEY and CDR2 SVGAGI. V gave up 6 bases and J gave up 2 bases, with 7 bases separating them. The CDR3 spans 13 residues. In DNA form, the CDR3 reads TGTGCCAGCAGGAGCTACAACACCGGGGAGCTGTTTTTT. It encodes CASRSYNTGELFF.

The CDR3 loop reads CAISESFGGFARSYGYTF. CDR3 coding DNA: TGTGCCATCAGTGAGAGCTTCGGGGGGTTCGCCCGGTCCTATGGCTACACCTTC. V is TRBV10-3 and J is TRBJ1-2, with TRBD1 as a possible D gene (5 bases). The CDR3 contains 18 residues. V dropped 2 bases and J dropped 4 bases, with 23 bases sitting between them. Per the germline V gene, CDR1 is ENHRY and CDR2 is SYGVKD.

The chain has TRBV4-1 and TRBJ1-2, with 8 bases lining up with TRBD1. Germline V CDR1 and CDR2: MGHRA, YSYEKL. V lost 4 bases to trimming and J lost 6 bases; unmatched junction nucleotides: 10. The CDR3 loop spans 15 amino acids. The CDR3 sequence: CASSRPTGDSDGYTF. For the CDR3, the DNA is TGCGCCAGCAGCCGCCCGACAGGGGACTCTGATGGCTACACCTTC.

This clone was seen just once. The chain links TRBV19 to TRBJ1-2, with a weak D call TRBD1 (5 bases). The CDR3 loop spans 14 amino acids. The germline V and J ends were trimmed by 7 bases and 4 bases, with 16 bases remaining between them. CDR1 LNHDA and CDR2 SQIVND come from the germline V gene (reference sequence). The CDR3 reads CASNTPPGTYGYTF. CDR3 nucleotide sequence: TGTGCCAGTAACACCCCCCCAGGGACCTATGGCTACACCTTC.

The chain couples TRBV7-1 to TRBJ1-2; weak D call: TRBD1 (5 bases). TRBV7-1 qualifies as an ORF whose function is uncertain. The CDR3 runs 14 residues. Trimming took 5 bases from V and 7 from J, leaving 17 bases between them. In nucleotides, the CDR3 is TGTGCCAGCAGCCGGGACGTTACAGGCGCTGGCTACACCTTC. Its translation is CASSRDVTGAGYTF.

This clone was seen at least ten times. V and J are TRBV2 and TRBJ2-1; 9 positions agree with TRBD1. Per the germline V gene, CDR1 is SNHLY and CDR2 is FYNNEI. The CDR3 is made up of 15 amino acids. V was pared by 6 bases and J by 8 bases, with 11 bases of the junction left unmatched. The CDR3 reads CASSPLTGGADEQFF. In DNA form, the CDR3 reads TGTGCCAGCAGCCCCCTGACAGGGGGTGCTGATGAGCAGTTCTTC.

The CDR3 protein is CASSVGQGRNYGYTF. Here the CDR3 DNA reads TGTGCCAGCAGTGTTGGACAGGGGAGGAACTATGGCTACACCTTC. The genes are TRBV6-5 and TRBJ1-2; 9 positions match TRBD1. The V gene end was trimmed by 5 bases and the J gene end by 2 bases; junction bases not matched to a gene: 6. There are 15 residues in the CDR3. Germline V gene data show CDR1 as MNHEY and CDR2 as SVGAGI.

The V and J genes are TRBV2 and TRBJ2-2, with D perhaps TRBD1 or TRBD2 (6 bases each). The CDR3 extends over 18 amino acids. V was shortened by 6 bases and J by 0 bases, with 20 bases between the two germline ends. The germline CDR1 and CDR2 sequences are SNHLY and FYNNEI. The CDR3, as DNA: TGTGCCAGCAGGAGCAGAGTAGGGGGACTCACGAACACCGGGGAGCTGTTTTTT. Translating it yields CASRSRVGGLTNTGELFF.

This clone is categorized as medium-sized. The gene calls are TRBV6-5 and TRBJ2-5; D is perhaps TRBD2 (6 bases). The germline V gene has CDR1 MNHEY and CDR2 SVGAGI. The length of the CDR3 is 15 residues. Trimming took off 2 bases at V and 1 base at J, with 11 bases between the two ends. The CDR3 DNA is TGTGCCAGCAGTTACGTGGCTAGCGTCCAAGAGACCCAGTACTTC. It is translated as CASSYVASVQETQYF.

This clone has a handful of counts. The chain recombines TRBV6-1 with TRBJ2-7; 11 bases agree with TRBD1. This CDR3 has 15 residues. CDR1 is MNHNS and CDR2 is SASEGT in the germline V gene. Unmatched junction bases numbered 4, after V lost 5 bases and J lost 1 base. CDR3 loop: CASSRDRGASYEQYF. In DNA form, the CDR3 reads TGTGCCAGCAGTCGGGACAGGGGGGCATCCTACGAGCAGTACTTC.

The V and J genes are TRBV10-3 and TRBJ1-5; D gene unclear. Trimming left V 0 bases short and J 4 bases short, with 7 bases between. CDR1 is ENHRY and CDR2 is SYGVKD in the germline V gene. The CDR3 is 14 amino acids. CDR3 coding DNA: TGTGCCATCAGTGAGTCGGCACCGAATCAGCCCCAGCATTTT. Protein sequence: CAISESAPNQPQHF.

This clone was detected once. This chain connects TRBV10-3 to TRBJ2-6, with D hard to call. The CDR3 has 16 residues. V lost 2 bases and J 0 bases, leaving 8 bases between the germline ends. The germline V gene encodes CDR1 ENHRY and CDR2 SYGVKD. CDR3 DNA sequence: TGTGCCATCAGTGAGACAATTTACTCTGGGGCCAACGTCCTGACTTTC. This codes for CAISETIYSGANVLTF.

The chain employs TRBV9 and TRBJ2-1; D ambiguous. This CDR3 spans 14 amino acids. The V end lost 2 bases, the J end lost 6 bases, and 12 bases lay between the germline ends. The V gene's germline CDR1 is SGDLS and CDR2 YYNGEE. CDR3 protein: CASSVGPAFNEQFF. As DNA, the CDR3 is TGTGCCAGCAGCGTTGGGCCAGCATTCAATGAGCAGTTCTTC. Full variable domain (outside the CDR3, taken from reference TRBV9 and TRBJ2-1): DSGVTQTPKHLITATGQRVTLRCSPRSGDLSVYWYQQSLDQGLQFLIQYYNGEERAKGNILERFSAQQFPDLHSELNLSSLELGDSALYFCASSVGPAFNEQFFGPGTRLTVL.

The chain combines TRBV18 with TRBJ1-6, with 7 nucleotides matching TRBD1. J lost 7 bases, V lost 6 bases, and 9 bases had no gene match. The CDR3 is 15 amino acids. CDR1 is KGHSH, CDR2 LQKENI, per germline. In nucleotides, the CDR3 is TGTGCCAGCTCCCTCGCAGGGGGTATAAATTCACCCCTCCACTTT. Translation gives CASSLAGGINSPLHF.

This clone was seen a handful of times. This rearrangement joins TRBV2 to TRBJ2-3, with D possibly TRBD2 on 5 matching bases. Trimming took off 7 bases at V and 14 bases at J, with 16 bases between the two ends. The germline V gene has CDR1 SNHLY and CDR2 FYNNEI. The CDR3 has 11 amino acids. The CDR3 DNA reads TGTGCCAGCACGGAGGTGGCCCTAGGGTATTTT. Translation gives CASTEVALGYF.

This chain joins TRBV6-1 and TRBJ1-2, with D tentatively TRBD1 (6 bases). Germline values: CDR1 MNHNS, CDR2 SASEGT. The germline V and J ends were trimmed by 6 bases and 5 bases, with 13 bases remaining between them. The length of the CDR3 is 13 residues. The CDR3 spells CASRDRSLYGYTF. The DNA of the CDR3 is TGTGCCAGCAGGGACAGATCCCTTTATGGCTACACCTTC.